This T cell receptor (beta chain) was retrieved from a study of T cells in pancreatic ductal adenocarcinoma. General observations from the study: Mean clonality was approximately 0.11 in tumors and about 0.069 in blood, not significantly different. Results skew toward the minority of patients with early-stage disease.

Using immunoSEQ multiplex PCR, the repertoire was profiled, and TCRdb retains in-frame clones only, with some absent. This table has more than 85,000 clones, 90% to 95% appearing once. As regards this clone: As yet, its antigen is unknown.

The selected patients with pancreatic ductal adenocarcinoma had surgery but no neoadjuvant therapy. The CDR3 runs 15 residues. Germline V gives CDR1 SGHTA, CDR2 FQGNSA. The V end was cut by 3 bases, the J end by 1 base, with 11 bases between. V usage is TRBV7-2 and J usage is TRBJ2-3; D is ambiguous. The origin of this receptor is a human donor with pancreatic ductal adenocarcinoma. Specimen: PBMCs. The CDR3 nucleotides read TGTGCCAGCAGCTTCCAGGCTGTGGGCACAGATACGCAGTATTTT. Translation: CASSFQAVGTDTQYF.